This T cell receptor beta chain appears in the sequencing data of a study of blood T cell repertoires in COVID-19. Study summary: The United States, Italy and Spain provided the acute and convalescent COVID-19 samples. PBMCs, B-cell-depleted T cells, or T cells provided the cDNA or gDNA that made up the material.

Trimming pared 5 bases from V and 0 bases from J, leaving 11 bases between. Germline CDR1 reads SEHNR; CDR2 reads FQNEAQ (reference sequence). The CDR3 length is 16 residues. As handled by the study authors: Reference gene primer amplification yielded estimated nucleated cell counts. Repertoires were generated with immunoSEQ multiplex PCR, while TCRdb's copy carries only in-frame clones and drops some. For V, J and clone size, that table is used; D and trimming come from the DNA. Counted here are about 300,000 clones, approximately 83% occurring once; the ten biggest clones make up 8% to 10%. V and J are TRBV7-9 and TRBJ2-6; perhaps TRBD2 as D (5 bases). This clonotype was obtained from a woman aged 50 to 65 who had recovered from COVID-19. The material sequenced was peripheral blood. Here the CDR3 reads CASSHGRDSGANVLTF. The CDR3 DNA reads as TGTGCCAGCAGCCACGGACGGGACTCTGGGGCCAACGTCCTGACTTTC.